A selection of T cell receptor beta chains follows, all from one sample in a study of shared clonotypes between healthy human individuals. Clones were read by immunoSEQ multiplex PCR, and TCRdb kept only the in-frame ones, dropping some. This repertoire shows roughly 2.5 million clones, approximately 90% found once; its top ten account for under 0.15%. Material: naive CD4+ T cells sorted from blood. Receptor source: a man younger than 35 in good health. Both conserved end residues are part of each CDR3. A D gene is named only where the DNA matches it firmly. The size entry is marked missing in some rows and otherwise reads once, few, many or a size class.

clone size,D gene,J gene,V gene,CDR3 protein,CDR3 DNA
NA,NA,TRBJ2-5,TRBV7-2,CASSRNRPGVGETQYF,TGTGCCAGCAGCCGCAATCGGCCAGGGGTAGGAGAGACCCAGTACTTC
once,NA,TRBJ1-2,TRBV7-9,CASSLAAGYGYTF,TGTGCCAGCAGCTTAGCCGCGGGATATGGCTACACCTTC
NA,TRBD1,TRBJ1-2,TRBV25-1,CASSQPGTVYGYTF,TGTGCCAGCAGCCAACCCGGGACAGTCTACGGCTACACCTTC
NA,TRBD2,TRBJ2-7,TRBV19,CASSSGTSGNYEQYF,TGTGCCAGTAGTTCCGGGACTAGCGGGAACTACGAGCAGTACTTC
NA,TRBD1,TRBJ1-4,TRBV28,CASRTGGTATNEKLFF,TGTGCCAGCAGGACAGGGGGAACAGCAACTAATGAAAAACTGTTTTTT
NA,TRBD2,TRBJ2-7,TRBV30,CAWVAGERSHEQYF,TGTGCCTGGGTAGCGGGAGAAAGGTCCCACGAGCAGTACTTC
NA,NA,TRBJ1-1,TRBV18,CASSPPKGQTGTEAFF,TGTGCCAGCTCACCACCGAAAGGGCAGACAGGCACTGAAGCTTTCTTT
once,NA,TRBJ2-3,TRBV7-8,CASSFFGADRDTQYF,TGTGCCAGCAGCTTTTTCGGGGCAGATCGAGATACGCAGTATTTT
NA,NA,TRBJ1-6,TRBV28,CASSLQGFYNSPLHF,TGTGCCAGCAGTCTACAGGGTTTCTATAATTCACCCCTCCACTTT
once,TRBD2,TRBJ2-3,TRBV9,CASSASSGRIDTQYF,TGTGCCAGCAGCGCCTCTAGCGGGAGAATAGATACGCAGTATTTT
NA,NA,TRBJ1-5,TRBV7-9,CASSLGGSTQPQHF,TGTGCCAGCAGCTTAGGGGGATCGACTCAGCCCCAGCATTTT
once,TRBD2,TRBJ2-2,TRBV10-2,CASTEHTLAKNTGELFF,TGCGCCAGCACCGAGCACACACTAGCGAAGAACACCGGGGAGCTGTTTTTT
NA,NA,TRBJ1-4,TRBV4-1,CASSRDPSKKLFF,TGCGCCAGCAGCCGTGACCCATCCAAAAAACTGTTTTTT
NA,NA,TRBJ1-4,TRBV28,CASKGGIEKLFF,TGTGCCAGCAAGGGGGGGATTGAAAAACTGTTTTTT
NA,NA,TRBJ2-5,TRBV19,CASSPHRDLTQYF,TGTGCCAGTAGTCCCCACAGGGACCTGACCCAGTACTTC
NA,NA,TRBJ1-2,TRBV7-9,CASSLGGVGGYTF,TGTGCCAGCAGCCTAGGGGGAGTCGGTGGCTACACCTTC
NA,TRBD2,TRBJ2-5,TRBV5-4,CASSSTSGGPQETQYF,TGTGCCAGCAGCTCGACTAGCGGGGGACCCCAAGAGACCCAGTACTTC
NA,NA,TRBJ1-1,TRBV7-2,CASSPMGVSTEAFF,TGTGCCAGCAGCCCGATGGGGGTATCCACTGAAGCTTTCTTT
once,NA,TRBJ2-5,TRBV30,CAWSGRGGALLRTQYF,TGTGCCTGGAGCGGAAGAGGAGGGGCCCTTCTGAGGACCCAGTACTTC
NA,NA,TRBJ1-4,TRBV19,CASRGAVLRGEKLFF,TGTGCCAGTCGAGGGGCGGTCCTCCGCGGTGAAAAACTGTTTTTT
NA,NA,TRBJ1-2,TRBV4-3,CASSQDRGRLGYTF,TGCGCCAGCAGCCAAGATCGGGGACGCCTTGGCTACACCTTC
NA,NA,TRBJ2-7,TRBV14,CASSPPGRIYEQYF,TGTGCCAGCAGCCCTCCGGGACGGATCTACGAGCAGTACTTC
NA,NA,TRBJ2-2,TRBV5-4,CASSTGLNTGELFF,TGTGCCAGCAGCACAGGACTTAACACCGGGGAGCTGTTTTTT
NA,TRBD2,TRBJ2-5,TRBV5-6,CASSFAGTKETQYF,TGTGCCAGCAGCTTCGCCGGGACTAAAGAGACCCAGTACTTC
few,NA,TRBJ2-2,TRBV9,CASSVESTGELFF,TGTGCCAGCAGCGTGGAAAGCACCGGGGAGCTGTTTTTT
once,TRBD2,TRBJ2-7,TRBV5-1,CASNLREGSYEQYF,TGCGCCAGCAACCTCCGGGAGGGGTCCTACGAGCAGTACTTC
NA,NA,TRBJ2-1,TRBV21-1,CASSKRGRENEQFF,TGTGCCAGCAGCAAACGTGGCAGGGAGAATGAGCAGTTCTTC
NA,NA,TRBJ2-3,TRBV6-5,CASSYSPGPSTDTQYF,TGTGCCAGCAGTTACTCGCCAGGCCCTAGCACAGATACGCAGTATTTT
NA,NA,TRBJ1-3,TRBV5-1,CASSLGSTSGNTIYF,TGCGCCAGCAGCTTGGGGTCCACCTCTGGAAACACCATATATTTT
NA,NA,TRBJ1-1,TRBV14,CASSQAGQYKAFF,TGTGCCAGCAGCCAAGCGGGACAATATAAAGCTTTCTTT
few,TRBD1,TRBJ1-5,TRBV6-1,CASSDRDRGNQPQHF,TGTGCCAGCAGTGACCGGGACAGGGGGAATCAGCCCCAGCATTTT
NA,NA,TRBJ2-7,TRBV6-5,CASTQGGAYEQYF,TGTGCCAGCACCCAAGGGGGGGCCTACGAGCAGTACTTC
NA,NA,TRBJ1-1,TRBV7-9,CASSPLVNTEAFF,TGTGCCAGCAGCCCACTGGTGAACACTGAAGCTTTCTTT
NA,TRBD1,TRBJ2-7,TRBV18,CASSQDRGEQYF,TGTGCCAGCTCCCAAGACAGGGGCGAGCAGTACTTC
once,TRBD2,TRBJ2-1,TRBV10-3,CAISETGTSGSNEQFF,TGTGCCATCAGTGAGACCGGGACTAGCGGGAGTAATGAGCAGTTCTTC
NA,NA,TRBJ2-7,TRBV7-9,CASSLVRPVPPSYEQYF,TGTGCCAGCAGCTTAGTACGACCCGTGCCTCCTTCCTACGAGCAGTACTTC